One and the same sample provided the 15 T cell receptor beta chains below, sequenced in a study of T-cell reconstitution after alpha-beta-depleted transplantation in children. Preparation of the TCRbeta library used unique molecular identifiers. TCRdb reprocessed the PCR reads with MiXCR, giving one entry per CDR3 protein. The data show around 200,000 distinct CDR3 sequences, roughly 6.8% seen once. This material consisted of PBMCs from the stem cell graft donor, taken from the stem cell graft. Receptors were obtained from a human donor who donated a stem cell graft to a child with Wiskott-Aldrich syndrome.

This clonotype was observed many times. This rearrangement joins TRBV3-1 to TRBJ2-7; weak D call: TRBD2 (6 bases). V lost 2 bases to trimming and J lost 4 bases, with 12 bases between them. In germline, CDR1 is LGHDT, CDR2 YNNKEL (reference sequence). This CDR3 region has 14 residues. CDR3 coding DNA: TGTGCCAGCAGCCAACGCATTGCGGGGTACGAGCAGTACTTC. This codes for CASSQRIAGYEQYF.

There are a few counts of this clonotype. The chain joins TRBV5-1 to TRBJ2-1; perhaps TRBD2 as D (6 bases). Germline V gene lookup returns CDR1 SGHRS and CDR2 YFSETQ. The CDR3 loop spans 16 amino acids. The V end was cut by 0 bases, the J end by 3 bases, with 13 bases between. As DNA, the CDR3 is TGCGCCAGCAGCTTGGTTGGTGGGACTTACTACAATGAGCAGTTCTTC. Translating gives CASSLVGGTYYNEQFF. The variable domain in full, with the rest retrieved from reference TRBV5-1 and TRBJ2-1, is KAGVTQTPRYLIKTRGQQVTLSCSPISGHRSVSWYQQTPGQGLQFLFEYFSETQRNKGNFPGRFSGRQFSNSRSEMNVSTLELGDSALYLCASSLVGGTYYNEQFFGPGTRLTVL.

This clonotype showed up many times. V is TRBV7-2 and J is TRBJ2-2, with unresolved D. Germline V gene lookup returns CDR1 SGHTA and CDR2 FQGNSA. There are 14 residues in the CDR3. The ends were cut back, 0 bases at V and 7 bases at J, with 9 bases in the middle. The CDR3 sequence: CASSLAIGNGELFF. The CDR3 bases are TGTGCCAGCAGCTTAGCGATAGGGAACGGGGAGCTGTTTTTT.

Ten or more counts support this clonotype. In nucleotides, the CDR3 is TGTGCCAGCAACATTGACAGGAACATGAACACTGAAGCTTTCTTT. This codes for CASNIDRNMNTEAFF. This rearrangement joins TRBV6-5 to TRBJ1-1; D may be TRBD1 (6 bases). Germline values: CDR1 MNHEY, CDR2 SVGAGI. The CDR3 runs to 15 residues. Trimming took 7 bases from V and 0 from J, leaving 15 bases between them.

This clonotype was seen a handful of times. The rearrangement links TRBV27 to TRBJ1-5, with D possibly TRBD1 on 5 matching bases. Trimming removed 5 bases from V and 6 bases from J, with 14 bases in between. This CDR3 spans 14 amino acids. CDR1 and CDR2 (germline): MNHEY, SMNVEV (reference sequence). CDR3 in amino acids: CASSPGTGGQPQHF. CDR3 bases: TGTGCCAGCAGTCCTGGGACCGGGGGTCAGCCCCAGCATTTT.

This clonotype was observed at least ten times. The CDR3: CSAKEQGSYGYTF. The CDR3 coding sequence is TGCAGTGCCAAAGAACAGGGCTCCTATGGCTACACCTTC. The rearrangement joins TRBV20-1 to TRBJ1-2, with D possibly being TRBD1 (6 bases). Looked up from germline, CDR1 is DFQATT and CDR2 is SNEGSKA (reference sequence). The ends were cut back, 6 bases at V and 4 bases at J, with 15 bases in the middle. This CDR3 is 13 amino acids long.

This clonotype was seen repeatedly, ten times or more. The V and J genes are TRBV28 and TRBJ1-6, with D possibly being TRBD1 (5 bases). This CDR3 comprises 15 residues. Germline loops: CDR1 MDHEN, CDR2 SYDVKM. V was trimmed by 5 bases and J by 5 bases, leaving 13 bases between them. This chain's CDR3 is CASSKSRADNSPLHF. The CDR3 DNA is TGTGCCAGCAGTAAGTCCAGGGCGGATAATTCACCCCTCCACTTT.

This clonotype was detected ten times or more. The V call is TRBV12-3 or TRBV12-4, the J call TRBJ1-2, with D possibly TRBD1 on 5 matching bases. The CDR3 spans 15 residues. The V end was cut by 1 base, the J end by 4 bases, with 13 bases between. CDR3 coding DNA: TGTGCCAGCAGTTTAGAGATCGGAAGGGGCTATGGCTACACCTTC. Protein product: CASSLEIGRGYGYTF.

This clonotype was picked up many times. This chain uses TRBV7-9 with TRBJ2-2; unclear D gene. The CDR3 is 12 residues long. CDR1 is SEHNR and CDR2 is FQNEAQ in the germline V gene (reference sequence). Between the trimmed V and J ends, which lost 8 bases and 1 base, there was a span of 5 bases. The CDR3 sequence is CASALNTGELFF. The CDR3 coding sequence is TGTGCCAGCGCCCTGAACACCGGGGAGCTGTTTTTT.

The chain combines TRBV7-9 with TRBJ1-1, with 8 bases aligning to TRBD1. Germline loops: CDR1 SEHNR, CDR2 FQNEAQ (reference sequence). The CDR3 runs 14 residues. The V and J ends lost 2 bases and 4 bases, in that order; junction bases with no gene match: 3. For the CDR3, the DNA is TGTGCCAGCAGCTTAACGACAGGGGCCACTGAAGCTTTCTTT. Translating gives CASSLTTGATEAFF.

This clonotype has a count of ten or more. CDR3 coding DNA: TGTGCCAGCAGTCCGCCTAGCGGGAGTTACGAGCAGTACTTC. The encoded protein is CASSPPSGSYEQYF. V gene TRBV6-1 combines with J gene TRBJ2-7; 10 nucleotides line up with TRBD2. V shed 5 bases, J shed 4 bases, and the junction held 5 bases outside the gene matches. Looked up from germline, CDR1 is MNHNS and CDR2 is SASEGT. The CDR3 is 14 amino acids.

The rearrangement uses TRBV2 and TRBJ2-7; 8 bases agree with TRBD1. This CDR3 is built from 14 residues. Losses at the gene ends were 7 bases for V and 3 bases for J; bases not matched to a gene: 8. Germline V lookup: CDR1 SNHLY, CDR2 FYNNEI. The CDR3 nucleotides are TGTGCCAGCATCGAGGACAGGGAGGACTACGAGCAGTACTTC. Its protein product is CASIEDREDYEQYF.

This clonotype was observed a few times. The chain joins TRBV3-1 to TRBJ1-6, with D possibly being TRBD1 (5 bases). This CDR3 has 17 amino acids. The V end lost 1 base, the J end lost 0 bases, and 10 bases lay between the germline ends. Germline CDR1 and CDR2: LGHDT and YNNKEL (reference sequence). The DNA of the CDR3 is TGTGCCAGCAGCCAAGCGGCAGGGTTCTCCTATAATTCACCCCTCCACTTT. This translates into CASSQAAGFSYNSPLHF.

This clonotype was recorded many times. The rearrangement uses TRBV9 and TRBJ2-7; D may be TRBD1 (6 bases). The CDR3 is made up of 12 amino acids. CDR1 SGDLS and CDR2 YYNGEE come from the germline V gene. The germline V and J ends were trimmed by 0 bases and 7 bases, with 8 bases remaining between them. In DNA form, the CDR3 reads TGTGCCAGCAGCGTAGTAGGGGGAGAGCAGTACTTC. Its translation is CASSVVGGEQYF.

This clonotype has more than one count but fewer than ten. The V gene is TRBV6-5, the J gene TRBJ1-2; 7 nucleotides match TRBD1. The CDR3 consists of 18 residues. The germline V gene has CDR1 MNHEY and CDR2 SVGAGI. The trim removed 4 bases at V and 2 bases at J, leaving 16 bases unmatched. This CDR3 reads CASSSISFPGQKNYGYTF. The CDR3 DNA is TGTGCCAGCAGTTCTATATCTTTTCCGGGACAGAAGAACTATGGCTACACCTTC.